A single sample is the source of the 12 T cell receptor beta chains below, sequenced in a study of blood T cell repertoires in COVID-19. Some clones are missing from TCRdb's copy, which holds only in-frame ones; the method was immunoSEQ multiplex PCR. The top ten clones hold approximately 0.6% of a sample with roughly 160,000 clones, roughly 86% of them seen once. Sequencing was done on a sample of peripheral blood. The receptor set was obtained from a man aged 55 to 69 with COVID-19, enrolled during active disease.

The rearrangement uses TRBV5-1 and TRBJ1-2, with a tentative D call TRBD1 (5 bases). Trimming removed 4 bases from V and 5 bases from J, with 18 bases in between. Germline CDR1 SGHRS, CDR2 YFSETQ. The CDR3 is 15 residues long. CDR3 coding DNA: TGCGCCAGCAGCCCAGGACACGAGCTAGGGTATGGCTACACCTTC. It specifies CASSPGHELGYGYTF.

V gene TRBV5-5 combines with J gene TRBJ1-2; 7 bases are a match to TRBD1. The germline V gene has CDR1 SGHKS and CDR2 YYEKEE (reference sequence). V shed 1 base and J 7 bases; nucleotides not matched to a gene: 13. The CDR3 totals 16 residues. This CDR3 reads CASSLRDSFVGSGYTF. The CDR3 DNA reads TGTGCCAGCAGCTTGCGGGACAGCTTTGTAGGATCTGGCTACACCTTC. The complete variable domain, with remaining parts taken from reference TRBV5-5 and TRBJ1-2, reads DAGVTQSPTHLIKTRGQQVTLRCSPISGHKSVSWYQQVLGQGPQFIFQYYEKEERGRGNFPDRFSARQFPNYSSELNVNALLLGDSALYLCASSLRDSFVGSGYTFGSGTRLTVV.

The chain carries TRBV7-2 and TRBJ2-3; D not resolved. The CDR3 has 14 amino acids. Germline V lookup: CDR1 SGHTA, CDR2 FQGNSA. The germline V and J ends were trimmed by 5 bases and 5 bases, with 14 bases remaining between them. The CDR3 sequence: CASSPRPRGDTQYF. The CDR3 DNA is TGTGCCAGCAGCCCCCGGCCGAGAGGAGATACGCAGTATTTT.

The J gene is TRBJ1-2, the V gene TRBV30, with D maybe TRBD1 (5 bases). Germline V lookup: CDR1 GTSNPN, CDR2 SVGIG (reference sequence). The CDR3 is 14 residues long. V dropped 2 bases and J dropped 8 bases, with 18 bases sitting between them. The DNA for the CDR3 is TGTGCCTGGAGTACACCCGGGGGGTTCTGGGGCTACACCTTC. Amino acids: CAWSTPGGFWGYTF.

The chain employs TRBV24-1 and TRBJ2-7, with TRBD2 identical over 9 bases. The germline V gene encodes CDR1 KGHDR and CDR2 SFDVKD. J was trimmed by 6 bases and V by 9 bases; bases with no gene match: 8. This CDR3 has 13 amino acids. This chain's CDR3 is CATGAGGTVEQYF. CDR3 nucleotide sequence: TGTGCCACCGGAGCGGGAGGAACGGTCGAGCAGTACTTC.

The chain has TRBV6-1 and TRBJ2-2; possibly TRBD1 for D (6 bases). CDR1 MNHNS and CDR2 SASEGT come from the germline V gene. V gave up 3 bases and J gave up 7 bases, with 15 bases separating them. This CDR3 is built from 15 residues. The CDR3 DNA sequence: TGTGCCAGCAGTGACACAGGGAGCGGCCGCGGGGAGCTGTTTTTT. Translating gives CASSDTGSGRGELFF.

V is TRBV5-1 and J is TRBJ1-1, with 9 bases fitting TRBD1. The CDR3 contains 19 residues. The V segment lost 1 base and the J segment 5 bases; nucleotides outside the gene matches: 18. The germline CDR1 and CDR2 sequences are SGHRS and YFSETQ. The CDR3 spells CASSLSPTGTGSLRTEAFF. The CDR3 region has the DNA TGCGCCAGCAGCTTGTCCCCAACCGGGACAGGGAGTCTTAGAACTGAAGCTTTCTTT.

The chain is built from TRBV28 and TRBJ2-7; 9 bases map to TRBD1. Germline values: CDR1 MDHEN, CDR2 SYDVKM. Unmatched junction bases numbered 10, after V lost 6 bases and J lost 4 bases. This CDR3 has 15 residues. The CDR3 is CASSRPGQGLYEQYF. The CDR3, as DNA: TGTGCCAGCAGCCGCCCCGGACAGGGGTTGTACGAGCAGTACTTC.

V usage is TRBV6-5 and J usage is TRBJ1-5, with D perhaps TRBD1 (6 bases). CDR3 length equals 15 residues. Trimming took off 6 bases at V and 1 base at J, with 13 bases between the two ends. Germline-derived CDR1 and CDR2 are MNHEY and SVGAGI. In DNA, the CDR3 is TGTGCCAGCAGCCCGACAGGAAAAAGCAATCAGCCCCAGCATTTT. It codes for CASSPTGKSNQPQHF.

This clone was seen more than once but under ten times. The chain combines TRBV14 with TRBJ1-1, with 7 nucleotides matching TRBD1. The germline CDR1 and CDR2 sequences are SGHDN and FVKESK. This CDR3 is built from 16 residues. V lost 0 bases, J lost 0 bases, and 4 bases stayed unmatched. The CDR3 region is CASSQDGGTVNTEAFF. As DNA, the CDR3 is TGTGCCAGCAGCCAAGATGGGGGGACAGTGAACACTGAAGCTTTCTTT.

The rearrangement links TRBV5-5 to TRBJ2-7; 8 bases are a match to TRBD1. The CDR3 contains 15 residues. V was clipped by 3 bases and J by 2 bases; unmatched bases: 7. CDR1 is SGHKS and CDR2 is YYEKEE in the germline V gene (reference sequence). The CDR3 bases are TGTGCCAGCAGCTCAGCCCCGGGACAGGCCTACGAGCAGTACTTC. Translation: CASSSAPGQAYEQYF. The whole variable domain, remainder taken from reference TRBV5-5 and TRBJ2-7, is DAGVTQSPTHLIKTRGQQVTLRCSPISGHKSVSWYQQVLGQGPQFIFQYYEKEERGRGNFPDRFSARQFPNYSSELNVNALLLGDSALYLCASSSAPGQAYEQYFGPGTRLTVT.

The CDR3 DNA follows: TGTGCCAGTAGTATAGGAGGCAATCAGCCCCAGCATTTT. Encoded protein: CASSIGGNQPQHF. This chain connects TRBV19 to TRBJ1-5; no clear D gene. Trimming pared 1 base from V and 2 bases from J, leaving 3 bases between. CDR3 length equals 13 residues. The germline CDR1 and CDR2 sequences are LNHDA and SQIVND (reference sequence). Combining the CDR3 with reference TRBV19 and TRBJ1-5 gives the whole variable domain DGGITQSPKYLFRKEGQNVTLSCEQNLNHDAMYWYRQDPGQGLRLIYYSQIVNDFQKGDIAEGYSVSREKKESFPLTVTSAQKNPTAFYLCASSIGGNQPQHFGDGTRLSIL.